These 30 T cell receptor beta chains originate from one sample sequenced in a study of blood T cell repertoires in COVID-19. Generated by immunoSEQ multiplex PCR, the TCRdb table keeps only in-frame clones and is missing some. Of approximately 100,000 clones listed, about 84% are singletons. Specimen: peripheral blood. The source is a woman in her 70s with acute or convalescent COVID-19.

This clone occurred a few times. V is TRBV10-3 and J is TRBJ1-5; tentative D call: TRBD1 (5 bases). V was pared by 10 bases and J by 1 base, with 14 bases between. Per the germline V gene, CDR1 is ENHRY and CDR2 is SYGVKD. CDR3 length equals 14 residues. CDR3 region: CATRGSGSNQPQHF. In DNA, the CDR3 is TGTGCCACCCGGGGGTCGGGGAGCAATCAGCCCCAGCATTTT.

The chain recombines TRBV3-1 (or the pseudogene TRBV3-2) with TRBJ1-2, with 9 bases lining up with TRBD1. Losses at the gene ends were 1 base for V and 8 bases for J; bases not matched to a gene: 5. Germline CDR1 LGHDT, CDR2 YNNKEL (reference sequence). The CDR3 is 14 amino acids. The CDR3 nucleotides read TGTGCCAGCAGCCAAGCTACAGGGGGCAGGGGCTACACCTTC. Translating it yields CASSQATGGRGYTF.

The chain uses TRBV7-9 and TRBJ2-2; weak D call: TRBD1 (5 bases). The ends were cut back, 5 bases at V and 6 bases at J, with 19 bases in the middle. Germline CDR1 is SEHNR and CDR2 is FQNEAQ (reference sequence). There are 16 residues in the CDR3. CDR3 DNA: TGTGCCAGCAGCCAGGGTTCCGTCGGGTGGGCCGGGGAGCTGTTTTTT. Translation: CASSQGSVGWAGELFF. Together with reference TRBV7-9 and TRBJ2-2, the CDR3 gives the full variable domain: DTGVSQNPRHKITKRGQNVTFRCDPISEHNRLYWYRQTLGQGPEFLTYFQNEAQLEKSRLLSDRFSAERPKGSFSTLEIQRTEQGDSAMYLCASSQGSVGWAGELFFGEGSRLTVL.

V gene TRBV7-9 combines with J gene TRBJ1-1; maybe TRBD1 (5 bases). In germline, CDR1 is SEHNR, CDR2 FQNEAQ (reference sequence). The V gene lost 0 bases and the J gene lost 6 bases, with 26 bases spanning the gap. This CDR3 has 19 amino acids. The CDR3 region has the DNA TGTGCCAGCAGCTTAGCTGTAGGGCAGTGGGGCTTGTTGGAAGCTGAAGCTTTCTTT. The encoded protein is CASSLAVGQWGLLEAEAFF.

The rearrangement links TRBV2 to TRBJ1-1; D call uncertain. The V end lost 7 bases, the J end lost 8 bases, and 14 bases lay between the germline ends. The CDR3 is 12 amino acids. Germline values: CDR1 SNHLY, CDR2 FYNNEI. In DNA form, the CDR3 reads TGTGCCAGCACCACGATTGAGGGAGAAGCTTTCTTT. Residues: CASTTIEGEAFF.

The J gene is TRBJ1-3, the V gene TRBV5-1; D remains unclear. The CDR3 length is 17 residues. V lost 4 bases and J 0 bases, leaving 17 bases between the germline ends. CDR1 and CDR2 from the germline V gene are SGHRS and YFSETQ. The CDR3 sequence: CASSPEGYGDSGNTIYF. CDR3 sequence (DNA): TGCGCCAGCAGCCCCGAAGGGTACGGGGACTCTGGAAACACCATATATTTT.

V and J are TRBV12-3 or TRBV12-4 and TRBJ2-1; unclear D gene. The CDR3 loop spans 11 amino acids. Trimming shortened V by 4 bases and J by 4 bases, and 2 bases separated the two germline ends. The CDR3 reads CASSSYNEQFF. The CDR3, as DNA: TGTGCCAGCAGTTCTTACAATGAGCAGTTCTTC.

The chain uses TRBV6-5 and TRBJ1-1, with no clear D. The CDR3 is made up of 15 amino acids. Trimming took off 1 base at V and 1 base at J, with 10 bases between the two ends. Germline CDR1 is MNHEY and CDR2 is SVGAGI. The CDR3 sequence is CASSYLHLPNTEAFF. The CDR3 nucleotides are TGTGCCAGCAGTTACTTACATCTTCCGAACACTGAAGCTTTCTTT.

The chain employs TRBV7-2 and TRBJ1-2; D gene uncertain. The CDR3 covers 14 residues. The V gene's germline CDR1 is SGHTA and CDR2 FQGNSA. Trimming removed 2 bases from V and 4 bases from J, with 11 bases in between. The CDR3 spells CASSLTSGIYGYTF. Written as DNA, the CDR3 is TGTGCCAGCAGCTTAACCTCGGGAATCTATGGCTACACCTTC. The full variable domain, with the rest looked up from reference TRBV7-2 and TRBJ1-2, is GAGVSQSPSNKVTEKGKDVELRCDPISGHTALYWYRQSLGQGLEFLIYFQGNSAPDKSGLPSDRFSAERTGGSVSTLTIQRTQQEDSAVYLCASSLTSGIYGYTFGSGTRLTVV.

The chain carries TRBV3-1 (or the pseudogene TRBV3-2) and TRBJ2-3; 9 nucleotides line up with TRBD2. This CDR3 contains 17 residues. V gave up 4 bases and J gave up 1 base; unmatched junction bases: 9. CDR1 is LGHDT, CDR2 YNNKEL, per germline (reference sequence). The CDR3 loop reads CASSRRLAELGTDTQYF. The CDR3 DNA reads TGTGCCAGCAGCCGCAGACTAGCGGAGTTAGGCACAGATACGCAGTATTTT.

Sample share makes this clone medium-sized. The V and J genes are TRBV5-4 and TRBJ1-2, with 7 bases that match TRBD1. CDR1 is SGHNT and CDR2 is YYREEE in the germline V gene (reference sequence). Trimming took 0 bases from V and 4 from J; bases not matched to a gene: 6. The CDR3 runs to 15 residues. The CDR3 loop reads CASSLAVDRSYGYTF. CDR3 sequence (DNA): TGTGCCAGCAGCTTGGCCGTGGACAGGAGCTATGGCTACACCTTC.

The chain is built from TRBV18 and TRBJ2-1, with D maybe TRBD2 (6 bases). Per the germline V gene, CDR1 is KGHSH and CDR2 is LQKENI. The CDR3 covers 13 residues. V dropped 0 bases and J dropped 8 bases, with 8 bases sitting between them. Here the CDR3 reads CASSPPWGDEQFF. CDR3 DNA: TGTGCCAGCTCACCACCATGGGGGGATGAGCAGTTCTTC.

This sequence joins TRBV3-1 (or the pseudogene TRBV3-2) and TRBJ2-1, with 7 nucleotides matching TRBD2. The CDR3 length is 16 residues. Trimming cost V 5 bases and J 0 bases; bases outside gene matches: 7. Germline CDR1 reads LGHDT; CDR2 reads YNNKEL (reference sequence). CDR3 loop: CASSFRTSRSYNEQFF. The CDR3 bases are TGTGCCAGCAGCTTTCGGACTAGTCGCTCCTACAATGAGCAGTTCTTC.

This rearrangement joins TRBV3-1 (or the pseudogene TRBV3-2) to TRBJ2-7, with TRBD2 matching over 9 bases. CDR1 is LGHDT, CDR2 YNNKEL, per germline (reference sequence). The CDR3 has 18 amino acids. V lost 3 bases to trimming and J lost 3 bases; unmatched junction nucleotides: 15. The CDR3 spells CASSHHNRASSGNYEQYV. As DNA, the CDR3 is TGTGCCAGCAGCCATCACAACAGGGCGTCTAGCGGGAACTACGAGCAGTACGTC.

The V gene is TRBV28, the J gene TRBJ1-2; 7 bases map to TRBD1. The CDR3 runs 13 residues. The V and J ends lost 8 bases and 1 base, in that order; junction bases with no gene match: 4. Germline CDR1 reads MDHEN; CDR2 reads SYDVKM. In nucleotides, the CDR3 is TGTGCCAGCCAGGGGGAAGTTAACTATGGCTACACCTTC. It encodes CASQGEVNYGYTF.

The rearrangement links TRBV7-2 to TRBJ2-5; TRBD2 matches at 8 bases. This CDR3 is built from 14 residues. The V segment lost 5 bases and the J segment 1 base; nucleotides outside the gene matches: 3. From germline, CDR1 is SGHTA and CDR2 FQGNSA. The CDR3 loop reads CASSRSGGQETQYF. The DNA for the CDR3 is TGTGCCAGCAGCCGGAGCGGGGGCCAAGAGACCCAGTACTTC.

The chain combines TRBV28 with TRBJ2-5; D is uncertain. The CDR3 totals 9 residues. Germline assignment: CDR1 MDHEN and CDR2 SYDVKM. V gave up 10 bases and J gave up 5 bases, with 5 bases separating them. This chain's CDR3 is CAISETQYF. CDR3 bases: TGTGCCATATCCGAGACCCAGTACTTC.

The chain combines TRBV19 with TRBJ2-1; no reliable D call. Trimming pared 5 bases from V and 10 bases from J, leaving 9 bases between. The CDR3 loop spans 11 amino acids. Germline CDR1 reads LNHDA; CDR2 reads SQIVND (reference sequence). CDR3 in DNA: TGTGCCAGTAGTCCCTCCACAGAGCAGTTCTTC. It translates to CASSPSTEQFF.

In this sample, this clone turned up a few times. The rearrangement links TRBV7-9 to TRBJ1-4, with TRBD1 matching 7 bases. V lost 3 bases and J lost 8; bases outside the gene matches: 12. This CDR3 region has 16 residues. In germline, CDR1 is SEHNR, CDR2 FQNEAQ (reference sequence). The CDR3: CASSLFRQGNKEKLFF. Written as DNA, the CDR3 is TGTGCCAGCAGCTTGTTTCGACAGGGTAATAAGGAAAAACTGTTTTTT. The full variable domain, with the rest looked up from reference TRBV7-9 and TRBJ1-4, is DTGVSQNPRHKITKRGQNVTFRCDPISEHNRLYWYRQTLGQGPEFLTYFQNEAQLEKSRLLSDRFSAERPKGSFSTLEIQRTEQGDSAMYLCASSLFRQGNKEKLFFGSGTQLSVL.

V gene TRBV5-5 combines with J gene TRBJ2-7; 9 bases are shared with TRBD2. CDR1 SGHKS and CDR2 YYEKEE come from the germline V gene (reference sequence). The CDR3 runs 15 residues. V dropped 4 bases and J dropped 3; count of bases not matched to a gene: 8. CDR3 sequence: CASSPLSGGFYEQYV. Written as DNA, the CDR3 is TGTGCCAGCAGCCCTCTTAGCGGGGGTTTCTACGAGCAGTACGTC.

The V and J genes are TRBV27 and TRBJ2-5; a possible D gene is TRBD2 (6 bases). V lost 7 bases, J lost 3 bases, and 12 bases lay in between. Germline V gene lookup returns CDR1 MNHEY and CDR2 SMNVEV (reference sequence). This CDR3 has 13 residues. CDR3 protein: CASKPGGEETQYF. DNA of the CDR3: TGTGCCAGCAAACCGGGCGGGGAAGAGACCCAGTACTTC.

The chain uses TRBV10-3 and TRBJ1-5; the D is unclear. This CDR3 spans 14 amino acids. Germline values: CDR1 ENHRY, CDR2 SYGVKD. V was clipped by 0 bases and J by 1 base, with 4 bases between them. The CDR3, as DNA: TGTGCCATCAGTGAGTCCGTGAGCAATCAGCCCCAGCATTTT. Translation gives CAISESVSNQPQHF.

V usage is TRBV5-1 and J usage is TRBJ1-6, with 7 bases that match TRBD1. The trim removed 0 bases at V and 13 bases at J, leaving 13 bases unmatched. This CDR3 spans 16 amino acids. The germline V gene has CDR1 SGHRS and CDR2 YFSETQ. CDR3 sequence: CASSLATGALRNPLHF. CDR3 nucleotide sequence: TGCGCCAGCAGCTTGGCCACAGGGGCCCTCCGGAATCCCCTCCACTTT.

The rearrangement joins TRBV6-5 to TRBJ2-2; D not resolved. Germline CDR1 and CDR2: MNHEY and SVGAGI. The CDR3 runs to 16 residues. V lost 2 bases and J 2 bases, leaving 12 bases between the germline ends. CDR3 bases: TGTGCCAGCAGTTACGGGCGCAGACCTAACACCGGGGAGCTGTTTTTT. Amino acids: CASSYGRRPNTGELFF.

The chain has TRBV15 and TRBJ2-3, with 7 bases identical to TRBD1. The CDR3 runs to 15 residues. V dropped 3 bases and J dropped 0; count of bases not matched to a gene: 3. Germline values: CDR1 LNHNV, CDR2 YYDKDF (reference sequence). CDR3 DNA sequence: TGTGCCACCAGCAGCCGGGACAGAAGCACAGATACGCAGTATTTT. It specifies CATSSRDRSTDTQYF.

CDR3 protein: CASSEGGAANYGYTF. For the CDR3, the DNA is TGTGCCAGCAGTGAAGGCGGCGCTGCTAACTATGGCTACACCTTC. This chain joins TRBV2 and TRBJ1-2; D gene ambiguous. The CDR3 totals 15 residues. Trimming pared 1 base from V and 0 bases from J, leaving 9 bases between. Germline V CDR1 and CDR2: SNHLY, FYNNEI.

This chain joins TRBV3-1 (or the pseudogene TRBV3-2) and TRBJ2-3; 10 bases map to TRBD2. Losses at the gene ends were 1 base for V and 8 bases for J; bases not matched to a gene: 3. Germline V lookup: CDR1 LGHDT, CDR2 YNNKEL (reference sequence). This CDR3 region has 14 residues. In DNA form, the CDR3 reads TGTGCCAGCAGCCAAGGCCTAGCGGGGGTTACGCAGTATTTT. Encoded protein: CASSQGLAGVTQYF.

The chain has TRBV19 and TRBJ2-1, with D perhaps matching TRBD2 (5 bases). This CDR3 region has 15 residues. Per germline, CDR1 LNHDA and CDR2 SQIVND (reference sequence). V lost 5 bases to trimming and J lost 0 bases, with 11 bases between them. The CDR3: CASSQAASSYNEQFF. As DNA, the CDR3 is TGTGCCAGTAGTCAAGCGGCTAGCTCCTACAATGAGCAGTTCTTC.

The chain employs TRBV11-2 and TRBJ1-1, with D unresolved. CDR3 length: 16 residues. V lost 1 base and J lost 3, with 15 bases in between. Germline assignment: CDR1 SGHAT and CDR2 FQNNGV. The chain's CDR3 is CASSLVMGSRYTEAFF. CDR3 in DNA: TGTGCCAGCAGCTTAGTGATGGGGAGCAGGTACACTGAAGCTTTCTTT.

The V and J genes are TRBV10-3 and TRBJ2-7; 7 nucleotides agree with TRBD1. Germline loops: CDR1 ENHRY, CDR2 SYGVKD. Trimming cost V 4 bases and J 5 bases; bases outside gene matches: 5. This CDR3 has 13 residues. The CDR3 region has the DNA TGTGCCATCAGTGGACAGGGATCCAACGAGCAGTACGTC. Protein product: CAISGQGSNEQYV.